This T cell receptor (beta chain) was found in a study of human T cells and chemical hapten exposure. This clonotype appeared a few times. Each CDR3 protein is one row after TCRdb ran MiXCR on the RACE reads. The repertoire holds about 340,000 distinct CDR3 sequences, with around 7% as singletons. Indicated time point: patch test 1, 2 weeks after DPC sensitization. Treatment noted: therapeutic diphenylcyclopropenone sensitization with weekly scalp DPC. Trimming took off 3 bases at V and 6 bases at J, with 13 bases between the two ends. The CDR3 totals 14 residues. Germline CDR1 reads SGHVS; CDR2 reads FQNEAQ.

This chain joins TRBV7-8 and TRBJ2-3; D may match TRBD1 or TRBD2 (5 bases each). The source was whole blood, collected in connection with sensitization to the hapten diphenylcyclopropenone (DPC). This receptor was identified in a woman younger than 30 with alopecia areata. Some clones in this sample may be carry-over from other donors' samples. CDR3 loop: CASSFQGPFDTQYF. The DNA for the CDR3 is TGTGCCAGCAGCTTCCAGGGACCTTTTGATACGCAGTATTTT.